The TCR beta chain under discussion was sequenced for a study of T-cell memory formation after mild COVID-19. In this sample, this clonotype turned up a few times. TCRdb reprocessed the 5' RACE reads via MiXCR and lists one record per CDR3 protein. The repertoire has roughly 280,000 distinct CDR3 sequences, roughly 16% of them found once; the top ten carry 22%. The CDR3 consists of 17 residues. The V and J genes are TRBV21-1 and TRBJ2-5; TRBD2 was called by the table and not checked on the DNA. TRBV21-1 constitutes a pseudogene. The sample comprised PBMCs or a T cell subset sorted from them (not recorded which). The source of this sequence is a man aged 18 to 30 who had mild COVID-19 (a few samples of this study predate the infection). Cell type and time point are not known. The CDR3 coding sequence is TGTGCCAGCAGCAAACTGGGAAGCGGGGGGACCCGGGAGACCCAGTACTTC. Translated, it gives CASSKLGSGGTRETQYF.